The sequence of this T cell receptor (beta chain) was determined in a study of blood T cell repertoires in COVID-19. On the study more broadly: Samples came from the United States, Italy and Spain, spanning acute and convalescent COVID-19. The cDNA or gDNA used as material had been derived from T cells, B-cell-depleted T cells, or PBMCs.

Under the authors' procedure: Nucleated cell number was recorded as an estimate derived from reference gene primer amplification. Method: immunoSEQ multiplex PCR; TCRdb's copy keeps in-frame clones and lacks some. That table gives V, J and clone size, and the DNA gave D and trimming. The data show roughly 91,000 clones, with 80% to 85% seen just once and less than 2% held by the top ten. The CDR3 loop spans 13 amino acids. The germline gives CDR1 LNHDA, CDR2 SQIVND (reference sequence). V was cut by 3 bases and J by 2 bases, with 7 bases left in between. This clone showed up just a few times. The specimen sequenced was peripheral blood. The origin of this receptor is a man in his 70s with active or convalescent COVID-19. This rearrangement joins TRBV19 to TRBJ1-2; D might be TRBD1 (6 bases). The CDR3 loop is CASSIQGNYGYTF. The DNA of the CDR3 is TGTGCCAGTAGTATCCAGGGGAACTATGGCTACACCTTC.